This TCR beta chain was sequenced during a study of T cell responses to AZD1222 COVID-19 vaccine. Produced via immunoSEQ multiplex PCR; TCRdb's table is partial and in-frame only. There are around 160,000 clones in the sample; 90% to 95% occur only once, and 2.8% lies in the top ten. Germline V gives CDR1 SNHLY, CDR2 FYNNEI. This CDR3 spans 14 amino acids. The V and J ends lost 6 bases and 5 bases, in that order; junction bases with no gene match: 6. Regarding this clone: Its antigen is undetermined.

Study findings and constraints: It was only after the peak T cell response that any repertoires were sampled. At study baseline, merely five or six AZD1222 recipients were seropositive. Dominant CD4 TCR responses targeted spike regions 160-218 and 743-854. Two AZD1222 administrations were followed by greater Spike-specific TCR breadth and depth.

This receptor was obtained from an adult in good health. Specimen: peripheral blood, collected on day 0 of MenACWY control vaccination. The chain carries TRBV2 and TRBJ2-1, with TRBD1 identical over 8 bases. CDR3 protein: CASRPGQVNNEQFF. CDR3 bases: TGTGCCAGCAGGCCGGGACAGGTAAACAATGAGCAGTTCTTC.